This T cell receptor (beta chain) comes out of a study of PD-1 blockade in classical Hodgkin lymphoma. Profiling relied on immunoSEQ multiplex PCR, and the TCRdb table lists in-frame clones only, not all of them. The sample has under 40,000 clones, 77% seen once. The germline V gene encodes CDR1 SGHTA and CDR2 FQGTGA. The CDR3 is made up of 15 amino acids. V lost 5 bases, J lost 2 bases, and 4 bases stayed unmatched. The time point denotes: cycle 4 day 1 (C4D1), after six to seven weeks of nivolumab. Relapse after autologous stem cell transplantation occurred in every patient, and brentuximab vedotin exposure varied.

The receptor was derived from a human donor with classical Hodgkin lymphoma. The specimen comprised peripheral blood mononuclear cells (PBMCs), sampled before the fourth cycle of nivolumab. The chain couples TRBV7-3 to TRBJ2-1; TRBD2 matches 9 bases. The CDR3 protein is CASSVTSGPYNEQFF. Written as DNA, the CDR3 is TGTGCCAGCAGCGTGACTAGCGGTCCCTACAATGAGCAGTTCTTC.